Described below is a single T cell receptor (beta chain) sequence and its context. Germline values: CDR1 ENHRY, CDR2 SYGVKD. The CDR3 has 19 amino acids. The V end was cut by 2 bases, the J end by 4 bases, with 26 bases between. The data were obtained in a study of control samples from healthy donors and cancer patients. The protocol was immunoSEQ multiplex PCR, while the TCRdb copy is restricted to in-frame clones and leaves out a portion. The top ten hold roughly 4% of the sample, which has fewer than 200,000 clones, roughly 93% seen once. This clonotype originated in a woman aged 60-70 years in good health. Sample: blood. This chain connects TRBV10-3 to TRBJ1-1; D is possibly TRBD1 (5 bases). The CDR3 spells CAISERRSRGGSNGTEAFF. In nucleotides, the CDR3 is TGTGCCATCAGTGAGAGGAGGTCCCGTGGGGGATCGAATGGCACTGAAGCTTTCTTT.